This record covers a single T cell receptor beta chain. Sequencing used immunoSEQ multiplex PCR; TCRdb keeps in-frame clones, though not all of them. The sample consists of about 440,000 clones, nearly 90% of them appearing once. Living in about two dozen US areas, the participants were between 18 and 89 years of age. Assignments of participants to cohorts depended upon their own reported clinical history. The sample originates from a study of blood T cell repertoires in COVID-19. Study-wide background: Italy, Spain and the United States were the sources of the convalescent and acute COVID-19 samples.

Sequenced input: PBMCs or T cells enriched from blood (not recorded which). The clonotype was recovered from a woman aged 18-35 years with acute COVID-19.

The CDR3 sequence is CASRANPGQGNEKLFF. The CDR3, as DNA: TGTGCCAGTCGGGCGAATCCGGGACAGGGTAATGAAAAACTGTTTTTT. This chain links TRBV27 with TRBJ1-4, with TRBD1 matching 9 bases. V was clipped by 9 bases and J by 4 bases; unmatched bases: 12. Per the germline V gene, CDR1 is MNHEY and CDR2 is SMNVEV (reference sequence). This CDR3 is 16 amino acids long.